The 14 T cell receptor beta chains below all came from one sample that was sequenced in a study of shared clonotypes between healthy human individuals. TCRdb's table, derived via immunoSEQ multiplex PCR, lists solely in-frame clones and lacks some. The sample comprises millions of clones, more than 80% of which are singletons, and around 0.4% rests with the top ten. The sequencing sample was made of naive CD4+ T cells from PBMCs. Subset denoted: CD45RA+ positively selected. The receptors were gathered from a man younger than 35 in good health. Some clones in this sample may be carry-over from other donors' samples.

V usage is TRBV19 and J usage is TRBJ1-2; 9 nucleotides match TRBD1. V trimming: 1 base; J trimming: 5 bases; junction bases outside the gene matches: 5. This CDR3 comprises 15 residues. Germline V lookup: CDR1 LNHDA, CDR2 SQIVND (reference sequence). CDR3: CASSIVGTGSYGYTF. The CDR3 DNA follows: TGTGCCAGTAGTATAGTTGGGACAGGGAGTTATGGCTACACCTTC.

The CDR3 sequence: CATSRETGSSPGNTIYF. Here the CDR3 DNA reads TGTGCCACCAGCAGAGAAACAGGCTCATCTCCTGGAAACACCATATATTTT. V and J are TRBV15 and TRBJ1-3; D perhaps matches TRBD1 (5 bases). This CDR3 contains 17 residues. Germline V gives CDR1 LNHNV, CDR2 YYDKDF (reference sequence). Trimming pared 0 bases from V and 2 bases from J, leaving 14 bases between.

This clone was observed once. The chain combines TRBV6-1 with TRBJ1-1; D uncertain. The CDR3 is 13 residues long. V lost 8 bases and J 3 bases, leaving 13 bases between the germline ends. Germline V CDR1 and CDR2: MNHNS, SASEGT. Here the CDR3 reads CASASRRDTEAFF. CDR3 bases: TGTGCCAGCGCTTCCCGTCGGGACACTGAAGCTTTCTTT.

The chain combines TRBV28 with TRBJ1-5; D remains unclear. The CDR3 is made up of 14 amino acids. Between the trimmed V and J ends, which lost 2 bases and 3 bases, there was a span of 8 bases. CDR1 is MDHEN, CDR2 SYDVKM, per germline. This CDR3 reads CASSLPQHNQPQHF. CDR3 DNA sequence: TGTGCCAGCAGTTTACCACAGCACAATCAGCCCCAGCATTTT.

The V call is TRBV5-1, the J call TRBJ2-7, with 9 bases lining up with TRBD1. The CDR3 is 15 amino acids. The V gene end was trimmed by 0 bases and the J gene end by 6 bases; junction bases not matched to a gene: 7. Germline V gene lookup returns CDR1 SGHRS and CDR2 YFSETQ. For the CDR3, the DNA is TGCGCCAGCAGCTTGGCCCGGACAGGGGCCGGCGAGCAGTACTTC. It specifies CASSLARTGAGEQYF.

The J gene is TRBJ2-7, the V gene TRBV28; 12 bases align to TRBD1. CDR1 is MDHEN and CDR2 is SYDVKM in the germline V gene. V lost 5 bases, J lost 6 bases, and 11 bases stayed unmatched. This CDR3 has 16 amino acids. CDR3 coding DNA: TGTGCCAGCAGTCTATTTAGGGACAGGGGGCGGCGCGAGCAGTACTTC. This gives the protein CASSLFRDRGRREQYF.

J is TRBJ2-1 and V is TRBV7-2; 7 bases fit TRBD2. J lost 9 bases, V lost 7 bases, and 12 bases had no gene match. Germline values: CDR1 SGHTA, CDR2 FQGNSA. The CDR3 is 14 residues long. The CDR3 here is CASTPGQPSGEQFF. DNA for the CDR3: TGTGCCAGCACCCCGGGCCAACCTAGCGGTGAGCAGTTCTTC.

V usage is TRBV6-4 and J usage is TRBJ2-1; either TRBD1 or TRBD2 may supply D (5 bases each). The length of the CDR3 is 18 residues. The germline V and J ends were trimmed by 0 bases and 1 base, with 16 bases remaining between them. CDR1 is MRHNA and CDR2 is SNTAGT in the germline V gene. As DNA, the CDR3 is TGTGCCAGCAGTGACTCGGTGAAGGGACGGGGTTCCTACAATGAGCAGTTCTTC. It encodes CASSDSVKGRGSYNEQFF.

The chain links TRBV20-1 to TRBJ2-3; D might be TRBD1 or TRBD2, each matching 5 bases. CDR1 and CDR2 from the germline V gene are DFQATT and SNEGSKA (reference sequence). Trimming took off 3 bases at V and 8 bases at J, with 9 bases between the two ends. The CDR3 totals 11 residues. The chain's CDR3 is CSARARGTQYF. The CDR3 DNA follows: TGCAGTGCTAGGGCGAGGGGTACGCAGTATTTT.

The V call is TRBV28, the J call TRBJ1-2; D is possibly TRBD1 (5 bases). The CDR3 runs to 15 residues. Trimming removed 4 bases from V and 4 bases from J, with 16 bases in between. Germline assignment: CDR1 MDHEN and CDR2 SYDVKM. Here the CDR3 DNA reads TGTGCCAGCAGTTCCCCCTCCCCCGGGGCCTATGGCTACACCTTC. This encodes CASSSPSPGAYGYTF.

This clone was detected only a few times. The genes are TRBV7-8 and TRBJ1-5; D call uncertain. In germline, CDR1 is SGHVS, CDR2 FQNEAQ. This CDR3 is built from 17 residues. Trimming left V 4 bases short and J 0 bases short, with 16 bases between. CDR3 nucleotides: TGTGCCAGCAGCTCCCGACACTTAGCATATAGCAATCAGCCCCAGCATTTT. Translation gives CASSSRHLAYSNQPQHF.

This chain links TRBV5-4 with TRBJ1-1; TRBD1 agrees at 7 bases. V was pared by 4 bases and J by 2 bases, with 11 bases of the junction left unmatched. The CDR3 is made up of 16 amino acids. The germline V gene encodes CDR1 SGHNT and CDR2 YYREEE (reference sequence). In nucleotides, the CDR3 is TGTGCCAGCAGCCCGACAGGGAGGACTTTAAACACTGAAGCTTTCTTT. This codes for CASSPTGRTLNTEAFF. The full variable domain, in which reference TRBV5-4 and TRBJ1-1 provide the parts outside the CDR3, is ETGVTQSPTHLIKTRGQQVTLRCSSQSGHNTVSWYQQALGQGPQFIFQYYREEENGRGNFPPRFSGLQFPNYSSELNVNALELDDSALYLCASSPTGRTLNTEAFFGQGTRLTVV.

The CDR3 here is CASSFRTGLPNEQFF. DNA for the CDR3: TGTGCCAGCAGCTTCCGAACGGGACTCCCCAATGAGCAGTTCTTC. The V call is TRBV7-9, the J call TRBJ2-1; tentatively, D is TRBD2 (6 bases). The germline V gene has CDR1 SEHNR and CDR2 FQNEAQ (reference sequence). V lost 3 bases and J lost 6, with 15 bases in between. The CDR3 is made up of 15 amino acids.

V usage is TRBV2 and J usage is TRBJ1-4; D is uncertain. The germline CDR1 and CDR2 sequences are SNHLY and FYNNEI. The CDR3 is made up of 15 amino acids. Between the trimmed V and J ends, which lost 5 bases and 8 bases, there was a span of 18 bases. CDR3 loop: CASSTRRPKWEKLFF. The CDR3 region has the DNA TGTGCCAGCAGTACCAGACGACCAAAGTGGGAAAAACTGTTTTTT.